This TCR beta chain was identified during a study of blood T cell repertoires in COVID-19. Study summary: Acute-phase and convalescent COVID-19 samples originated in the United States, Italy and Spain.

The participants were between about 18 and 100 years old and came from 24 US areas. Donors were grouped by their self-reported clinical history. The CDR3 totals 15 residues. The V and J ends lost 0 bases and 5 bases respectively, with 11 bases between them. CDR1 and CDR2 from the germline V gene are MGHRA and YSYEKL. This clone appeared many times. In the authors' workflow: It was from reference gene primer amplification that nucleated cell counts were estimated. The method was immunoSEQ multiplex PCR; TCRdb's version includes in-frame clones alone and lacks a portion of them. V, J and clone size were drawn from that table, and D and trimming were deduced from the DNA. This table holds under 200,000 clones, 86% found once.

This clonotype was sampled from a man aged 35 to 55 with acute COVID-19. The sample consisted of PBMCs or T cells enriched from blood (not recorded which). The rearrangement links TRBV4-1 to TRBJ1-5, with a weak D call TRBD1 (5 bases). CDR3 bases: TGCGCCAGCAGCCAAGAGGTTACAGGCGATCAGCCCCAGCATTTT. Amino acid sequence: CASSQEVTGDQPQHF.